This entry describes one T cell receptor (beta chain). These data are taken from a study of blood T cell repertoires in COVID-19. Overall study context: Sites in the United States, Italy and Spain provided acute and convalescent COVID-19 samples. In each case, the material was cDNA or gDNA derived from T cells, B-cell-depleted T cells, or PBMCs.

Original processing methods: Estimation of nucleated cell counts relied on the amplification of reference gene primers. The repertoire was sequenced with immunoSEQ multiplex PCR; TCRdb's copy has only in-frame clones and lacks some. The V and J calls and clone size were taken over from that table, and D and trimming were inferred from the DNA. The data hold under 300,000 clones, with roughly 90% observed a single time. V gave up 7 bases and J gave up 4 bases; unmatched junction bases: 11. The CDR3 is 15 amino acids. CDR1 and CDR2 from the germline V gene are LNHDA and SQIVND (reference sequence). The chain couples TRBV19 to TRBJ2-7; 9 positions agree with TRBD2. The sequenced sample consisted of peripheral blood. The TCR was taken from a man between 60 and 70 years old with acute or convalescent COVID-19. The CDR3 sequence is CASIGAGGETYEQYF. CDR3 nucleotide sequence: TGTGCCAGTATAGGAGCGGGAGGTGAAACGTACGAGCAGTACTTC.